The 23 T cell receptor beta chains presented below share a single source sample, sequenced in a study of spatial heterogeneity in lung cancer. The time point denotes: sample taken at primary tumor resection. Whole RNA was taken from tumor, nontumor lung or frozen PBMC; it was then sequenced unsorted. TCRdb passed the 5' RACE reads through MiXCR, listing each CDR3 protein once. The sample comprises about 82,000 distinct CDR3 sequences, roughly an eighth of which are singletons, and around 4.6% rests with the top ten. The starting material was PBMCs, obtained at surgery. These TCRs come from a male donor with early-stage non-small cell lung cancer.

This clonotype was counted many times. The chain employs TRBV29-1 and TRBJ2-2, with 8 nucleotides matching TRBD2. CDR1 SQVTM and CDR2 ANQGSEA come from the germline V gene. Unmatched junction bases numbered 4, after V lost 5 bases and J lost 2 bases. The CDR3 consists of 14 residues. The CDR3 loop reads CSVRAGGNTGELFF. CDR3 DNA: TGCAGCGTTAGGGCGGGGGGCAACACCGGGGAGCTGTTTTTT.

The chain is built from TRBV29-1 and TRBJ1-1; D not certain. V gave up 5 bases and J gave up 6 bases, with 1 base separating them. Germline CDR1 reads SQVTM; CDR2 reads ANQGSEA. The CDR3 has 8 amino acids. This chain's CDR3 is CSVSEAFF. As DNA, the CDR3 is TGCAGCGTTTCTGAAGCTTTCTTT.

This clonotype was seen a few times. The chain recombines TRBV19 with TRBJ2-7; D is perhaps TRBD1 (8 bases). CDR1 is LNHDA, CDR2 SQIVND, per germline (reference sequence). V was pared by 5 bases and J by 7 bases, with 21 bases between. There are 15 residues in the CDR3. The CDR3 here is CASSSTGGAGREQYF. In nucleotides, the CDR3 is TGTGCCAGTAGTTCTACAGGGGGGGCTGGAAGAGAGCAGTACTTC.

The rearrangement joins TRBV29-1 to TRBJ2-5; 8 nucleotides agree with TRBD1. This CDR3 comprises 12 residues. With V trimmed by 6 bases and J by 4 bases, 4 bases remained unmatched. CDR1 is SQVTM, CDR2 ANQGSEA, per germline. This CDR3 is CSVGQGPETQYF. The CDR3 DNA follows: TGCAGCGTCGGACAGGGCCCAGAGACCCAGTACTTC. Based on the CDR3 plus reference TRBV29-1 and TRBJ2-5, the full variable domain is SAVISQKPSRDICQRGTSLTIQCQVDSQVTMMFWYRQQPGQSLTLIATANQGSEATYESGFVIDKFPISRPNLTFSTLTVSNMSPEDSSIYLCSVGQGPETQYFGPGTRLLVL.

This clonotype showed up many times. The rearrangement uses TRBV15 and TRBJ2-2; D uncertain. The CDR3 is made up of 13 amino acids. Trimming took off 0 bases at V and 3 bases at J, with 2 bases between the two ends. The germline V gene encodes CDR1 LNHNV and CDR2 YYDKDF (reference sequence). CDR3 protein: CATSREHTGELFF. CDR3 DNA sequence: TGTGCCACCAGCAGAGAGCACACCGGGGAGCTGTTTTTT.

This clonotype was detected only a few times. V usage is TRBV6-1 and J usage is TRBJ2-1; 9 nucleotides align to TRBD1. Per the germline V gene, CDR1 is MNHNS and CDR2 is SASEGT. The CDR3 contains 17 residues. Trimming took 3 bases from V and 9 from J; bases not matched to a gene: 15. CDR3 residues: CASSDPSGTGIPSEQFF. The CDR3 DNA reads as TGTGCCAGCAGTGACCCCTCCGGGACAGGGATCCCGAGTGAGCAGTTCTTC.

This clonotype was found a few times. The J gene is TRBJ2-5, the V gene TRBV20-1; 12 bases agree with TRBD2. The CDR3 totals 16 residues. Unmatched junction bases numbered 6, after V lost 0 bases and J lost 4 bases. The germline CDR1 and CDR2 sequences are DFQATT and SNEGSKA (reference sequence). Here the CDR3 DNA reads TGCAGTGCTAGAGATGCTAGCGGGGGGGCAGGAGAGACCCAGTACTTC. This translates into CSARDASGGAGETQYF.

The V gene is TRBV6-2 or TRBV6-3, the J gene TRBJ2-1; 8 bases match TRBD1. J gave up 0 bases and V 7 bases, and 11 bases lay outside the gene matches. Germline V lookup: CDR1 MNHEY, CDR2 SVGEGT. The CDR3 has 17 residues. CDR3 bases: TGTGCCAGCATCCCCATACCTGGACAGGGCTCCTACAATGAGCAGTTCTTC. Translated: CASIPIPGQGSYNEQFF.

The table lists this clonotype with many counts. The chain links TRBV12-5 to TRBJ1-2, with unresolved D. The V end was cut by 5 bases, the J end by 4 bases, with 11 bases between. CDR1 is LGHNT, CDR2 FRNRAP, per germline. The CDR3 totals 13 residues. The CDR3 reads CASGLSGIYGYTF. For the CDR3, the DNA is TGTGCTAGTGGTCTATCAGGAATCTATGGCTACACCTTC. The variable domain in full, completed from reference TRBV12-5 and TRBJ1-2, reads DARVTQTPRHKVTEMGQEVTMRCQPILGHNTVFWYRQTMMQGLELLAYFRNRAPLDDSGMPKDRFSAEMPDATLATLKIQPSEPRDSAVYFCASGLSGIYGYTFGSGTRLTVV.

The V call is TRBV20-1, the J call TRBJ2-5, with 9 bases fitting TRBD2. Trimming took 6 bases from V and 5 from J; bases not matched to a gene: 13. Germline CDR1 and CDR2: DFQATT and SNEGSKA (reference sequence). CDR3 length equals 15 residues. The CDR3 DNA reads as TGCAGTGCCCCTGACGAGGCTAGCGGGATTGAGACCCAGTACTTC. Its protein is CSAPDEASGIETQYF.

The J gene is TRBJ2-2, the V gene TRBV5-4; TRBD1 matches 7 bases. V was clipped by 4 bases and J by 2 bases; unmatched bases: 8. The CDR3 spans 16 residues. The germline V gene has CDR1 SGHNT and CDR2 YYREEE (reference sequence). The CDR3 is CASSLYRGVNTGELFF. The CDR3 nucleotides are TGTGCCAGCAGCCTTTACAGGGGAGTAAACACCGGGGAGCTGTTTTTT.

The gene calls are TRBV27 and TRBJ2-1, with D maybe TRBD2 (6 bases). V was trimmed by 0 bases and J by 8 bases, leaving 11 bases between them. The CDR3 has 14 amino acids. In germline, CDR1 is MNHEY, CDR2 SMNVEV (reference sequence). CDR3: CASSLSEGGDEQFF. The CDR3, as DNA: TGTGCCAGCAGTTTATCGGAGGGCGGCGATGAGCAGTTCTTC.

Only a few counts were recorded for this clonotype. This rearrangement joins TRBV27 to TRBJ1-1; D remains ambiguous. The V gene's germline CDR1 is MNHEY and CDR2 SMNVEV (reference sequence). Trimming took 2 bases from V and 4 from J, leaving 8 bases between them. The CDR3 has 13 amino acids. The CDR3, as DNA: TGTGCCAGCAGTTTAGGTCGGGGCACTGAAGCTTTCTTT. It yields the protein CASSLGRGTEAFF.

The chain has TRBV2 and TRBJ2-3; 10 positions match TRBD2. This CDR3 has 16 residues. V shed 7 bases and J 0 bases; nucleotides not matched to a gene: 7. CDR1 and CDR2 (germline): SNHLY, FYNNEI. The CDR3 DNA sequence: TGTGCCAGCACTAGCGGGGGCGACCTTAGCACAGATACGCAGTATTTT. Translated: CASTSGGDLSTDTQYF.

Ten or more counts support this clonotype. The genes are TRBV14 and TRBJ1-2, with unresolved D. Trimming took off 1 base at V and 8 bases at J, with 11 bases between the two ends. There are 13 residues in the CDR3. Per the germline V gene, CDR1 is SGHDN and CDR2 is FVKESK. CDR3 region: CASSQVEERGYTF. CDR3 DNA: TGTGCCAGCAGCCAAGTAGAGGAACGCGGCTACACCTTC.

The chain joins TRBV7-3 to TRBJ2-3, with 15 bases aligning to TRBD2. Unmatched junction bases numbered 11, after V lost 5 bases and J lost 2 bases. CDR1 is SGHTA and CDR2 is FQGTGA in the germline V gene. The CDR3 loop spans 19 amino acids. Here the CDR3 reads CASSALGLAGGKYTDTQYF. As DNA, the CDR3 is TGTGCCAGCAGCGCATTGGGACTAGCGGGGGGCAAATACACAGATACGCAGTATTTT.

This clonotype was detected many times. The chain has TRBV2 and TRBJ2-3, with 9 bases identical to TRBD1. This CDR3 spans 15 amino acids. Per the germline V gene, CDR1 is SNHLY and CDR2 is FYNNEI. Losses at the gene ends were 5 bases for V and 1 base for J; bases not matched to a gene: 4. CDR3 in amino acids: CASSWDRAGTDTQYF. CDR3 bases: TGTGCCAGCAGTTGGGACAGGGCGGGCACAGATACGCAGTATTTT. The whole variable domain, filled in from reference TRBV2 and TRBJ2-3, reads EPEVTQTPSHQVTQMGQEVILRCVPISNHLYFYWYRQILGQKVEFLVSFYNNEISEKSEIFDDQFSVERPDGSNFTLKIRSTKLEDSAMYFCASSWDRAGTDTQYFGPGTRLTVL.

This clonotype was counted a few times. The V and J genes are TRBV30 and TRBJ2-3; 9 bases are shared with TRBD2. CDR3 size: 16 residues. Unmatched junction bases numbered 9, after V lost 3 bases and J lost 2 bases. The V gene's germline CDR1 is GTSNPN and CDR2 SVGIG (reference sequence). The CDR3 DNA is TGTGCCTGGAGAGTCGGGACTAGCTCCATCACAGATACGCAGTATTTT. As protein: CAWRVGTSSITDTQYF.

The chain joins TRBV19 to TRBJ1-4, with D unresolved. With 4 bases removed from V and 5 bases from J, the gap between germline ends came to 11 bases. The CDR3 loop spans 14 amino acids. Germline V CDR1 and CDR2: LNHDA, SQIVND (reference sequence). The CDR3 nucleotides read TGTGCCAGTAGTAGCGTCTTCGGAAATGAAAAACTGTTTTTT. The encoded protein is CASSSVFGNEKLFF.

This clonotype was detected only a few times. At one end the junction does not follow the germline gene, possibly because of a read error. The rearrangement links TRBV6-1 to TRBJ1-5; the D is unclear. Germline CDR1 reads MNHNS; CDR2 reads SASEGT. CDR3 length: 13 amino acids. Here the CDR3 reads CASREAFYQPQHF. CDR3 DNA sequence: TGTGCCAGCAGGGAAGCCTTTTATCAGCCCCAGCATTTT.

This clonotype has only a few counts. The chain employs TRBV7-3 and TRBJ2-5, with 9 bases that match TRBD2. With V trimmed by 1 base and J by 8 bases, 5 bases remained unmatched. Germline CDR1 reads SGHTA; CDR2 reads FQGTGA. The CDR3 runs to 14 residues. CDR3 bases: TGTGCCAGCAGCTTAAACCCTAGCGGGACTACCCAGTACTTC. Translation gives CASSLNPSGTTQYF.

The chain is built from TRBV19 and TRBJ1-3; possibly TRBD1 for D (5 bases). This CDR3 is 14 amino acids long. V shed 8 bases and J shed 0 bases, with 11 bases lying between them. Germline loops: CDR1 LNHDA, CDR2 SQIVND (reference sequence). The CDR3 region has the DNA TGTGCCAGTTCCGGGACGAGCTCTGGAAACACCATATATTTT. Its protein product is CASSGTSSGNTIYF.

This clonotype was observed many times. V usage is TRBV3-1 and J usage is TRBJ1-1; TRBD1 might be the D (6 bases). CDR3 length equals 13 residues. Looked up from germline, CDR1 is LGHDT and CDR2 is YNNKEL (reference sequence). Trimming cost V 4 bases and J 4 bases, with 10 bases left between them. The CDR3 loop is CASSLRGSTEAFF. CDR3 nucleotides: TGTGCCAGCAGCCTCAGGGGAAGCACTGAAGCTTTCTTT.